One and the same sample provided the 21 T cell receptor beta chains below, sequenced in a study of OX40 agonist ivuxolimab in advanced cancers. Profiling relied on immunoSEQ multiplex PCR, and the TCRdb table lists in-frame clones only, not all of them. Of about 100,000 clones listed, roughly 91% are singletons. This sample comprised CD4+ or CD8+ T cells sorted from blood, obtained in a trial of the OX40 agonist ivuxolimab. Receptor source: an adult with an advanced solid tumor such as melanoma, head and neck, liver or kidney cancer.

The chain employs TRBV5-5 and TRBJ1-5; 9 bases line up with TRBD1. V was clipped by 2 bases and J by 7 bases; unmatched bases: 10. CDR1 and CDR2 from the germline V gene are SGHKS and YYEKEE (reference sequence). The CDR3 covers 16 residues. CDR3 sequence (DNA): TGTGCCAGCAGCTTCAGGACAGGGGTGGATGGCCAGCCCCAGCATTTT. Translation: CASSFRTGVDGQPQHF.

V usage is TRBV7-6 and J usage is TRBJ2-1; D unclear. V was pared by 4 bases and J by 6 bases, with 1 base between. CDR1 is SGHVS, CDR2 FNYEAQ, per germline. This CDR3 comprises 10 residues. The CDR3 protein is CASSSNEQFF. DNA of the CDR3: TGTGCCAGCAGCTCCAATGAGCAGTTCTTC.

This clone was counted a few times. The chain has TRBV5-1 and TRBJ2-5; 8 bases line up with TRBD1. The length of the CDR3 is 15 residues. V shed 7 bases, J shed 1 base, and the junction held 9 bases outside the gene matches. CDR1 SGHRS and CDR2 YFSETQ come from the germline V gene. CDR3: CASSGGSQPQETQYF. CDR3 DNA: TGCGCCAGCTCAGGGGGCTCGCAACCCCAAGAGACCCAGTACTTC.

CDR3 nucleotides: TGTGCCAGCTCACCCACGACAGGGTCCCACGAGCAGTACTTC. This encodes CASSPTTGSHEQYF. The chain is built from TRBV18 and TRBJ2-7; 7 nucleotides match TRBD1. The length of the CDR3 is 14 residues. The V gene end was trimmed by 3 bases and the J gene end by 5 bases; junction bases not matched to a gene: 7. CDR1 is KGHSH, CDR2 LQKENI, per germline.

This sequence joins TRBV27 and TRBJ1-1; D not resolved. With 6 bases removed from V and 0 bases from J, the gap between germline ends came to 8 bases. The CDR3 runs to 13 residues. The germline V gene encodes CDR1 MNHEY and CDR2 SMNVEV (reference sequence). This CDR3 reads CASSRLVNTEAFF. The CDR3 coding sequence is TGTGCCAGCAGCCGACTGGTGAACACTGAAGCTTTCTTT.

CDR3 loop: CASSERGLYQPQHF. DNA of the CDR3: TGTGCCAGCAGTGAACGGGGGCTCTATCAGCCCCAGCATTTT. This chain links TRBV2 with TRBJ1-5, with D possibly TRBD1 on 6 matching bases. Trimming removed 2 bases at V and 5 bases at J, with 10 bases between. The germline CDR1 and CDR2 sequences are SNHLY and FYNNEI. The CDR3 is 14 amino acids. The full variable domain, with the rest looked up from reference TRBV2 and TRBJ1-5, is EPEVTQTPSHQVTQMGQEVILRCVPISNHLYFYWYRQILGQKVEFLVSFYNNEISEKSEIFDDQFSVERPDGSNFTLKIRSTKLEDSAMYFCASSERGLYQPQHFGDGTRLSIL.

The chain is built from TRBV28 and TRBJ1-5, with 10 bases fitting TRBD1. With 4 bases clipped from V and 5 bases from J, the junction kept 2 bases outside the gene matches. Looked up from germline, CDR1 is MDHEN and CDR2 is SYDVKM. There are 14 residues in the CDR3. CDR3 sequence reads: CASSSGQGDQPQHF. Here the CDR3 DNA reads TGTGCCAGCAGTTCAGGACAGGGGGATCAGCCCCAGCATTTT.

This chain uses TRBV5-4 with TRBJ2-7; 10 nucleotides match TRBD1. From germline, CDR1 is SGHNT and CDR2 YYREEE (reference sequence). With V trimmed by 7 bases and J by 4 bases, 8 bases remained unmatched. There are 14 residues in the CDR3. In nucleotides, the CDR3 is TGTGCCAGCCATTCGACAGGGGGCAGATACGAGCAGTACTTC. Its translation is CASHSTGGRYEQYF. Combining the CDR3 with reference TRBV5-4 and TRBJ2-7 gives the whole variable domain ETGVTQSPTHLIKTRGQQVTLRCSSQSGHNTVSWYQQALGQGPQFIFQYYREEENGRGNFPPRFSGLQFPNYSSELNVNALELDDSALYLCASHSTGGRYEQYFGPGTRLTVT.

The genes are TRBV2 and TRBJ2-5, with TRBD1 as a possible D gene (7 bases). Germline CDR1 and CDR2: SNHLY and FYNNEI. The CDR3 extends over 14 amino acids. V lost 2 bases to trimming and J lost 1 base, with 8 bases between them. The CDR3 loop reads CASSEQGGQETQYF. CDR3 sequence (DNA): TGTGCCAGCAGTGAACAGGGGGGCCAAGAGACCCAGTACTTC.

The chain uses TRBV5-5 and TRBJ1-6; tentatively, D is TRBD1 (5 bases). The length of the CDR3 is 15 residues. Germline CDR1 reads SGHKS; CDR2 reads YYEKEE (reference sequence). The CDR3 DNA reads as TGTGCTGGAAAGGGGAAGAGCTCCTATAATTCACCCCTCCACTTT. It specifies CAGKGKSSYNSPLHF.

As for this clone: Relative to the germline gene, one junction end is altered; a read error may explain this. The chain recombines TRBV14 with TRBJ1-2; D not resolved. Germline lookup yields CDR1 SGHDN and CDR2 FVKESK. The CDR3 sequence is 14 residues long. The CDR3 sequence is CASSHSVAHYRYTF. The CDR3, as DNA: TGTGCCAGCAGCCATAGCGTAGCCCACTATCGCTACACCTTC.

The chain uses TRBV12-2 and TRBJ2-1; TRBD1 is the table's D call, not checked against the DNA. TRBV12-2 is a documented pseudogene. CDR3 length equals 16 residues. In DNA form, the CDR3 reads TGTGCAAGTCGCCCCAGGGGGTATAGCTCCTACAATGAGCAGTTCTTC. Its translation is CASRPRGYSSYNEQFF.

For this clone: In the same sample, other DNA sequences code for this CDR3. V and J are TRBV19 and TRBJ1-5, with unresolved D. The length of the CDR3 is 13 residues. Germline V lookup: CDR1 LNHDA, CDR2 SQIVND (reference sequence). Trimming took 3 bases from V and 3 from J, leaving 6 bases between them. The CDR3 here is CASSIGPNQPQHF. Here the CDR3 DNA reads TGTGCCAGTAGTATTGGACCCAATCAGCCCCAGCATTTT.

The gene calls are TRBV5-1 and TRBJ1-1, with D unclear. CDR3 length equals 14 residues. The V end lost 6 bases, the J end lost 5 bases, and 17 bases lay between the germline ends. CDR1 SGHRS and CDR2 YFSETQ come from the germline V gene. CDR3 in amino acids: CASNSDLSGTEAFF. The CDR3 DNA sequence: TGCGCCAGCAATTCGGACCTCTCGGGAACTGAAGCTTTCTTT.

The genes are TRBV7-3 and TRBJ1-1; D unresolved. Trimming took off 2 bases at V and 2 bases at J, with 6 bases between the two ends. Germline CDR1 is SGHTA and CDR2 is FQGTGA. This CDR3 spans 13 amino acids. Here the CDR3 reads CASSLWGNTEAFF. CDR3 coding DNA: TGTGCCAGCAGCTTATGGGGAAACACTGAAGCTTTCTTT. The complete variable domain, with remaining parts taken from reference TRBV7-3 and TRBJ1-1, reads GAGVSQTPSNKVTEKGKYVELRCDPISGHTALYWYRQSLGQGPEFLIYFQGTGAADDSGLPNDRFFAVRPEGSVSTLKIQRTERGDSAVYLCASSLWGNTEAFFGQGTRLTVV.

CDR3 loop: CASSLISGDNEQFF. CDR3 DNA: TGTGCCAGCAGCTTGATTAGCGGGGACAATGAGCAGTTCTTC. V and J are TRBV7-3 and TRBJ2-1; 8 bases map to TRBD2. In germline, CDR1 is SGHTA, CDR2 FQGTGA. Germline trimming cut 3 bases from V and 5 bases from J; bases unmatched to any gene: 3. This CDR3 region has 14 residues.

This sequence joins TRBV18 and TRBJ2-1, with D unclear. Germline lookup yields CDR1 KGHSH and CDR2 LQKENI. Between the trimmed V and J ends, which lost 6 bases and 3 bases, there was a span of 12 bases. This CDR3 region has 14 residues. The CDR3, as DNA: TGTGCCAGCTCCACAGCCCCCCTCTACAATGAGCAGTTCTTC. Translation gives CASSTAPLYNEQFF.

This chain links TRBV11-3 with TRBJ2-7; D tentatively reads TRBD1 or TRBD2 (5 bases each). Germline CDR1 SGHNT, CDR2 YENEEA. This CDR3 contains 13 residues. The V gene lost 5 bases and the J gene lost 0 bases, with 8 bases spanning the gap. In nucleotides, the CDR3 is TGTGCCAGCAGCATTGGGGGCTCCTACGAGCAGTACTTC. It codes for CASSIGGSYEQYF.

The V gene is TRBV4-1, the J gene TRBJ2-3; D ambiguous. V lost 0 bases and J lost 4, with 11 bases in between. Germline values: CDR1 MGHRA, CDR2 YSYEKL. This CDR3 region has 15 residues. DNA of the CDR3: TGCGCCAGCAGCCAAGAGAACTCCAGAGCAGATACGCAGTATTTT. Translated, it gives CASSQENSRADTQYF.

This chain joins TRBV7-3 and TRBJ2-1; D perhaps matches TRBD1 (5 bases). V was cut by 2 bases and J by 7 bases, with 12 bases left in between. The CDR3 runs to 14 residues. The germline V gene encodes CDR1 SGHTA and CDR2 FQGTGA. Here the CDR3 reads CASSLGRAQNEQFF. The CDR3 bases are TGTGCCAGCAGCTTAGGCAGGGCCCAAAATGAGCAGTTCTTC.

This clone occurred once. The chain joins TRBV19 to TRBJ1-1, with 9 nucleotides matching TRBD1. J lost 7 bases, V lost 5 bases, and 11 bases had no gene match. CDR3 length: 15 amino acids. Germline V gives CDR1 LNHDA, CDR2 SQIVND (reference sequence). The CDR3 coding sequence is TGTGCCAGTAGTTCTGGACAGGGGAACTCCATTGAAGCTTTCTTT. Translation gives CASSSGQGNSIEAFF.